The 29 T cell receptor beta chains in this list originate from one sample, sequenced in a study of cytomegalovirus exposure and HLA in healthy donors. This table comes from immunoSEQ multiplex PCR, and its TCRdb copy is limited to in-frame clones, with some not included. The repertoire consists of approximately 300,000 clones, with 87% occurring once and the leading ten covering about 1%. Sequenced material: PBMCs. The receptors come from a woman aged 25 to 39 in good health and CMV-seropositive.

The chain combines TRBV28 with TRBJ2-1, with D possibly being TRBD2 (6 bases). Germline V gene data show CDR1 as MDHEN and CDR2 as SYDVKM. V lost 4 bases and J 2 bases, leaving 24 bases between the germline ends. This CDR3 is 19 amino acids long. CDR3 protein: CASSSRSPKRGATYNEQFF. CDR3 nucleotide sequence: TGTGCCAGCAGTTCCCGTTCCCCCAAACGCGGGGCAACCTACAATGAGCAGTTCTTC.

The chain uses TRBV30 and TRBJ2-6; D gene uncertain. V lost 0 bases, J lost 3 bases, and 12 bases lay in between. The CDR3 sequence is 16 residues long. Germline-derived CDR1 and CDR2 are GTSNPN and SVGIG (reference sequence). The CDR3 DNA reads TGTGCCTGGAGTGTGAACGTGGGTGTTGGGGCCAACGTCCTGACTTTC. Amino acid sequence: CAWSVNVGVGANVLTF.

The V and J genes are TRBV2 and TRBJ1-1, with D possibly TRBD1 on 5 matching bases. V was shortened by 7 bases and J by 5 bases, with 14 bases between the two germline ends. Germline CDR1 SNHLY, CDR2 FYNNEI. This CDR3 spans 13 amino acids. The CDR3 coding sequence is TGTGCCAGCACCCCAGAGAGGGGAACTGAAGCTTTCTTT. This encodes CASTPERGTEAFF.

The chain has TRBV7-2 and TRBJ2-3, with 8 positions matching TRBD2. The trim removed 1 base at V and 2 bases at J, leaving 8 bases unmatched. The CDR3 length is 17 residues. Per germline, CDR1 SGHTA and CDR2 FQGNSA. The CDR3 region is CASSLVGRGASTDTQYF. CDR3 in DNA: TGTGCCAGCAGCTTAGTAGGGCGGGGGGCGTCCACAGATACGCAGTATTTT.

The rearrangement uses TRBV27 and TRBJ2-5, with 7 bases lining up with TRBD1. V was pared by 4 bases and J by 3 bases, with 5 bases of the junction left unmatched. The CDR3 is 14 amino acids. Germline V gene lookup returns CDR1 MNHEY and CDR2 SMNVEV (reference sequence). The CDR3 loop is CASSSRQGKETQYF. The CDR3 region has the DNA TGTGCCAGCAGTTCTCGACAGGGCAAAGAGACCCAGTACTTC.

This clone was seen a single time. The chain joins TRBV4-1 to TRBJ2-7; D call uncertain. This CDR3 region has 15 residues. CDR1 and CDR2 from the germline V gene are MGHRA and YSYEKL. Trimming stripped 0 bases from V and 0 bases from J, with 9 bases between. The DNA for the CDR3 is TGCGCCAGCAGCCAAGATCCCACAAACTCCTACGAGCAGTACTTC. It codes for CASSQDPTNSYEQYF.

This clone occurred once. The chain joins TRBV6-5 to TRBJ2-5; 12 nucleotides line up with TRBD2. The junction had 5 bases not matched to a gene; V was cut back by 4 bases and J by 5 bases. The CDR3 extends over 15 amino acids. Germline V gene data show CDR1 as MNHEY and CDR2 as SVGAGI. The DNA of the CDR3 is TGTGCCAGCAGTTTCCTAGCGGGGGGGGGCGAGACCCAGTACTTC. Its protein is CASSFLAGGGETQYF.

This clone has more than one count but fewer than ten. The gene calls are TRBV19 and TRBJ1-5; D uncertain. The CDR3 is made up of 11 amino acids. In germline, CDR1 is LNHDA, CDR2 SQIVND (reference sequence). The ends were cut back, 5 bases at V and 8 bases at J, with 7 bases in the middle. The CDR3 protein is CASSSVEPQHF. The CDR3 DNA sequence: TGTGCCAGTAGTTCGGTGGAGCCCCAGCATTTT.

CDR3 amino acids: CASGYRDSLNEQFF. The CDR3 bases are TGTGCCAGCGGTTACCGGGACTCCCTAAATGAGCAGTTCTTC. The V and J genes are TRBV11-2 and TRBJ2-1; D possibly corresponds to TRBD2 (6 bases). Trimming left V 8 bases short and J 7 bases short, with 18 bases between. Per germline, CDR1 SGHAT and CDR2 FQNNGV. The length of the CDR3 is 14 residues.

The V and J genes are TRBV28 and TRBJ2-2, with TRBD1 identical over 7 bases. V was pared by 5 bases and J by 4 bases, with 7 bases of the junction left unmatched. Germline V gene data show CDR1 as MDHEN and CDR2 as SYDVKM. The length of the CDR3 is 15 residues. The DNA for the CDR3 is TGTGCCAGCAGTATACAGGGGTTGGGCACCGGGGAGCTGTTTTTT. Its translation: CASSIQGLGTGELFF.

The chain has TRBV15 and TRBJ2-7; the match to TRBD2 covers 11 bases. The J segment lost 2 bases and the V segment lost 2 bases, leaving 2 bases of the junction unmatched. CDR1 is LNHNV and CDR2 is YYDKDF in the germline V gene (reference sequence). The CDR3 spans 15 residues. The CDR3 DNA sequence: TGTGCCACCAGCAGACAGACTAGCGGGACCTACGAGCAGTACTTC. It encodes CATSRQTSGTYEQYF.

The chain joins TRBV9 to TRBJ2-2, with D possibly called TRBD1 or TRBD2 (6 bases each). Trimming removed 4 bases at V and 6 bases at J, with 13 bases between. This CDR3 contains 14 residues. Germline V lookup: CDR1 SGDLS, CDR2 YYNGEE. The CDR3: CASSPGGLAGELFF. The CDR3 DNA follows: TGTGCCAGCAGCCCCGGGGGCCTTGCCGGGGAGCTGTTTTTT.

Only a few counts were recorded for this clone. J is TRBJ1-2 and V is TRBV27; D perhaps matches TRBD1 (6 bases). Looked up from germline, CDR1 is MNHEY and CDR2 is SMNVEV (reference sequence). The CDR3 spans 15 residues. V lost 5 bases and J lost 2, with 15 bases in between. CDR3 loop: CASSPTAGDNYGYTF. CDR3 bases: TGTGCCAGCAGTCCCACGGCAGGGGACAACTATGGCTACACCTTC.

The V gene is TRBV5-1, the J gene TRBJ1-1; TRBD1 matches 12 bases. With 3 bases clipped from V and 3 bases from J, the junction kept 6 bases outside the gene matches. This CDR3 has 16 amino acids. The germline V gene has CDR1 SGHRS and CDR2 YFSETQ. The chain's CDR3 is CASSWGQGARDTEAFF. The CDR3 region has the DNA TGCGCCAGCAGCTGGGGACAGGGGGCTCGCGACACTGAAGCTTTCTTT.

The rearrangement joins TRBV28 to TRBJ1-2, with 8 bases lining up with TRBD1. CDR3 length equals 13 residues. Germline assignment: CDR1 MDHEN and CDR2 SYDVKM. The trim removed 6 bases at V and 5 bases at J, leaving 5 bases unmatched. For the CDR3, the DNA is TGTGCCAGCAGACCGGACAGGGTTTATGGCTACACCTTC. Translated, it gives CASRPDRVYGYTF.

V and J are TRBV6-1 and TRBJ1-1; 7 bases agree with TRBD1. The CDR3 sequence is 12 residues long. V gave up 8 bases and J gave up 7 bases; unmatched junction bases: 7. Germline CDR1 is MNHNS and CDR2 is SASEGT. The CDR3 reads CASERQGGEAFF. As DNA, the CDR3 is TGTGCCAGCGAACGACAGGGTGGTGAAGCTTTCTTT.

The gene calls are TRBV20-1 and TRBJ2-7; D remains unclear. The ends were cut back, 2 bases at V and 3 bases at J, with 5 bases in the middle. The CDR3 has 11 amino acids. Germline V gene data show CDR1 as DFQATT and CDR2 as SNEGSKA (reference sequence). For the CDR3, the DNA is TGCAGTGCTAGACCTCACTACGAGCAGTACTTC. Protein product: CSARPHYEQYF.

CDR3 bases: TGTGCCAGTAGTATAACGACAGTAGACTACGAGCAGTACTTC. This encodes CASSITTVDYEQYF. This chain uses TRBV19 with TRBJ2-7; a weak D match, TRBD1 (5 bases). The length of the CDR3 is 14 residues. CDR1 is LNHDA and CDR2 is SQIVND in the germline V gene (reference sequence). Trimming removed 2 bases from V and 3 bases from J, with 11 bases in between.

This clone was counted a single time. This chain joins TRBV5-4 and TRBJ2-1; 8 bases align to TRBD2. Germline V gene data show CDR1 as SGHNT and CDR2 as YYREEE (reference sequence). The J segment lost 0 bases and the V segment lost 4 bases, leaving 12 bases of the junction unmatched. The CDR3 sequence is 18 residues long. The CDR3 DNA is TGTGCCAGCAGCCCACACGGGGTAGCGGGACGCTCCTACAATGAGCAGTTCTTC. It translates to CASSPHGVAGRSYNEQFF.

This clone was recorded only once. The genes are TRBV7-6 and TRBJ1-6; a possible D gene is TRBD1 (6 bases). Deletions cut 0 bases from V and 5 bases from J, with 17 bases between. This CDR3 region has 18 residues. Germline assignment: CDR1 SGHVS and CDR2 FNYEAQ. The DNA of the CDR3 is TGTGCCAGCAGCTTAGCGTCCCAGGGGCCCGTGAATAATTCACCCCTCCACTTT. Its protein product is CASSLASQGPVNNSPLHF. Filled out from reference TRBV7-6 and TRBJ1-6, the complete variable domain reads GAGVSQSPRYKVTKRGQDVALRCDPISGHVSLYWYRQALGQGPEFLTYFNYEAQQDKSGLPNDRFSAERPEGSISTLTIQRTEQRDSAMYRCASSLASQGPVNNSPLHFGNGTRLTVT.

Written as DNA, the CDR3 is TGTGCCAGCAGCCCGAGCCAGGACCCCTACAATGAGCAGTTCTTC. Protein sequence: CASSPSQDPYNEQFF. V and J are TRBV9 and TRBJ2-1, with D unresolved. Germline CDR1 and CDR2: SGDLS and YYNGEE. The germline V and J ends were trimmed by 4 bases and 2 bases, with 13 bases remaining between them. CDR3 size: 15 residues. The full variable domain, rest sourced from reference TRBV9 and TRBJ2-1, is DSGVTQTPKHLITATGQRVTLRCSPRSGDLSVYWYQQSLDQGLQFLIQYYNGEERAKGNILERFSAQQFPDLHSELNLSSLELGDSALYFCASSPSQDPYNEQFFGPGTRLTVL.

The rearrangement links TRBV27 to TRBJ1-5; 7 bases agree with TRBD1. With V trimmed by 6 bases and J by 12 bases, 11 bases remained unmatched. Germline V gives CDR1 MNHEY, CDR2 SMNVEV (reference sequence). CDR3 length equals 13 residues. The CDR3 is CASSGGTAAIQHF. DNA for the CDR3: TGTGCCAGCAGCGGAGGGACAGCGGCGATCCAGCATTTT.

In its sample, this clone was seen once. The chain uses TRBV4-2 and TRBJ2-2; the D call may be TRBD1 or TRBD2 (5 bases each). The germline CDR1 and CDR2 sequences are LGHNA and YNFKEQ. V was trimmed by 2 bases and J by 1 base, leaving 23 bases between them. The CDR3 is 20 amino acids. The CDR3 loop reads CASSQRAGTANDRNTGELFF. CDR3 bases: TGTGCCAGCAGCCAACGAGCCGGGACGGCAAACGACAGGAACACCGGGGAGCTGTTTTTT.

V gene TRBV6-5 combines with J gene TRBJ2-7; TRBD2 agrees at 9 bases. CDR3 length: 16 residues. Trimming cost V 1 base and J 0 bases; bases outside gene matches: 4. Germline V gives CDR1 MNHEY, CDR2 SVGAGI. CDR3 sequence: CASSYFPSGVSYEQYF. DNA for the CDR3: TGTGCCAGCAGTTACTTCCCTAGCGGGGTCTCCTACGAGCAGTACTTC.

V gene TRBV6-1 combines with J gene TRBJ1-6, with 9 nucleotides matching TRBD1. The trim removed 6 bases at V and 10 bases at J, leaving 7 bases unmatched. This CDR3 comprises 14 residues. CDR1 MNHNS and CDR2 SASEGT come from the germline V gene. The DNA for the CDR3 is TGTGCCAGCAGCCAGAACAGGGGGCAATCACCCCTCCACTTT. Encoded protein: CASSQNRGQSPLHF.

This clone was detected once. Written as DNA, the CDR3 is TGTGCCAGCAGTTACTCCGGGACTAGGGGGACAGATACGCAGTATTTT. It codes for CASSYSGTRGTDTQYF. The V and J genes are TRBV28 and TRBJ2-3; 8 bases are a match to TRBD2. Germline V CDR1 and CDR2: MDHEN, SYDVKM. This CDR3 has 16 amino acids. V lost 4 bases to trimming and J lost 3 bases; unmatched junction nucleotides: 9.

The chain combines TRBV5-1 with TRBJ2-1; TRBD2 matches 10 bases. The CDR3 extends over 16 amino acids. From germline, CDR1 is SGHRS and CDR2 YFSETQ. V shed 6 bases, J shed 5 bases, and the junction held 11 bases outside the gene matches. The CDR3 nucleotides are TGCGCCAGCAAGGACCCGCCGAGCGGGAGGGACAATGAGCAGTTCTTC. Amino acids: CASKDPPSGRDNEQFF. Full variable domain (missing parts from reference TRBV5-1 and TRBJ2-1): KAGVTQTPRYLIKTRGQQVTLSCSPISGHRSVSWYQQTPGQGLQFLFEYFSETQRNKGNFPGRFSGRQFSNSRSEMNVSTLELGDSALYLCASKDPPSGRDNEQFFGPGTRLTVL.

The chain links TRBV4-1 to TRBJ1-2, with TRBD1 as a possible D gene (5 bases). The CDR3 has 17 amino acids. V gave up 0 bases and J gave up 1 base, with 15 bases separating them. Germline V lookup: CDR1 MGHRA, CDR2 YSYEKL. CDR3 bases: TGCGCCAGCAGCCAAGACACCGCGGGGCAGAATAACTATGGCTACACCTTC. This codes for CASSQDTAGQNNYGYTF.

The gene calls are TRBV6-1 and TRBJ2-7; 8 bases fit TRBD1. This CDR3 has 14 residues. Germline V gene lookup returns CDR1 MNHNS and CDR2 SASEGT. Germline trimming cut 5 bases from V and 6 bases from J; bases unmatched to any gene: 9. CDR3 residues: CASSSGQGIAEQYF. The CDR3 nucleotides read TGTGCCAGCAGTTCCGGACAGGGCATTGCCGAGCAGTACTTC.